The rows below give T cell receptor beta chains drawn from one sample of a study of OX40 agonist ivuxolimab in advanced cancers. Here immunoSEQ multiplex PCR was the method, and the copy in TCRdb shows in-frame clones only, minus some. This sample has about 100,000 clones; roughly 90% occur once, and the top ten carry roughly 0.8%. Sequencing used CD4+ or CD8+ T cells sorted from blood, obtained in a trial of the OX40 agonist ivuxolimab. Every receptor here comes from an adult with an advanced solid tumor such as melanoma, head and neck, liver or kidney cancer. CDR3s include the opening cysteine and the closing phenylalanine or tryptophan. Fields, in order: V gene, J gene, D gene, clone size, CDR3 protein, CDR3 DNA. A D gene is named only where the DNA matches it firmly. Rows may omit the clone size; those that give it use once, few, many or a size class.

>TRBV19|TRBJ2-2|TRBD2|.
CASSTPGLAGSRGELFF
TGTGCCAGTAGTACTCCGGGACTAGCGGGGTCTAGGGGGGAGCTGTTTTTT
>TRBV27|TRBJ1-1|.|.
CASSFRENTEAFF
TGTGCCAGCAGTTTTAGGGAGAACACTGAAGCTTTCTTT
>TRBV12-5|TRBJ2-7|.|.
CASGLWKGSSYEQYF
TGTGCTAGTGGTTTATGGAAGGGGAGCTCCTACGAGCAGTACTTC
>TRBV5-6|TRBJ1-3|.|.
CASSRETGNTIYF
TGTGCCAGCAGCCGGGAAACTGGAAACACCATATATTTT
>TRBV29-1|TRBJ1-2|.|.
CSVEVMRFTTF
TGCAGCGTTGAAGTTATGCGGTTTACCACCTTC
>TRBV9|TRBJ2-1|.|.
CASSVGNSRYEQFF
TGTGCCAGCAGCGTAGGTAATAGTCGCTATGAGCAGTTCTTC
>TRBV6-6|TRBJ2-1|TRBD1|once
CASNAGTGVDNEQFF
TGTGCCAGCAATGCCGGGACAGGGGTTGACAATGAGCAGTTCTTC
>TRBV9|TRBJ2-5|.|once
CASSSSQETQYF
TGTGCCAGCAGCAGCAGCCAAGAGACCCAGTACTTC
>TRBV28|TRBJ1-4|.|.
CASSVGGATNEKLFF
TGTGCCAGCAGCGTGGGGGGTGCAACTAATGAAAAACTGTTTTTT
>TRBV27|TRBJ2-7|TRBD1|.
CASSLTGTGIYEQYF
TGTGCCAGCAGTTTAACCGGGACAGGTATCTACGAGCAGTACTTC
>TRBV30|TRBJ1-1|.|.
CAWSDGVRWGTEAFF
TGTGCCTGGAGTGACGGGGTCCGGTGGGGCACTGAAGCTTTCTTT
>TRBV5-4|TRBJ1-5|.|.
CASSEGILSNQPQHF
TGTGCCAGCAGTGAGGGCATCCTTAGCAATCAGCCCCAGCATTTT
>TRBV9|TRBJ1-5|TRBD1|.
CASSVQGGSNQPQHF
TGTGCCAGCAGCGTACAGGGGGGGAGCAATCAGCCCCAGCATTTT
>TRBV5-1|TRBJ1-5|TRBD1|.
CASSLTGDSNQPQHF
TGCGCCAGCAGCCTTACAGGGGATAGCAATCAGCCCCAGCATTTT
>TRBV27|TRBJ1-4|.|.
CASSPRAQNEKLFF
TGTGCCAGCAGTCCGAGAGCCCAGAATGAAAAACTGTTTTTT
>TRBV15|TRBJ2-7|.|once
CATSRASTGYEQYF
TGTGCCACCAGCAGAGCATCGACAGGCTACGAGCAGTACTTC
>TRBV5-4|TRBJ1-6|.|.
CASSLDGVLSPLHF
TGTGCCAGCAGCTTGGATGGGGTCCTTTCACCCCTCCACTTT
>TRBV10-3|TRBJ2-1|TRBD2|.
CAIASGGEYNEQFF
TGTGCCATCGCTAGCGGGGGGGAATACAATGAGCAGTTCTTC
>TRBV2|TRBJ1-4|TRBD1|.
CATTGGRLEKLFF
TGTGCCACAACAGGGGGCCGCTTGGAAAAACTGTTTTTT
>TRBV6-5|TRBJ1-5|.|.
CASSPGRLRQPQHF
TGTGCCAGCAGTCCAGGGCGGCTTAGACAGCCCCAGCATTTT
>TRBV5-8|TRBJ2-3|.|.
CASSLELRTDTQYF
TGTGCCAGCAGCTTAGAATTGAGAACAGATACGCAGTATTTT
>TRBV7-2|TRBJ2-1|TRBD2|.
CASSPRGLAGGNEQFF
TGTGCCAGCAGCCCAAGGGGGCTAGCGGGGGGCAATGAGCAGTTCTTC